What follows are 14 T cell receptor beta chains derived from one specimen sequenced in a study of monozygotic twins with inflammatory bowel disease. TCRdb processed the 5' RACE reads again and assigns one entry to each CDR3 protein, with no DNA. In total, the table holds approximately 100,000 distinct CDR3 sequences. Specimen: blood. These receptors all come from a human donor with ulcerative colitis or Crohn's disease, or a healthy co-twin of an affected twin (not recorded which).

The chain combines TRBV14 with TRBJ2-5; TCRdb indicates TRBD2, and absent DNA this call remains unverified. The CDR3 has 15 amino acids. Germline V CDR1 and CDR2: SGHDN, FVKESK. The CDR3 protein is CASSHGGLAKETQYF.

The CDR3 region is CASSLNPPGNTGELFF. J is TRBJ2-2 and V is TRBV7-3; lacking DNA, the TRBD1 call made by TCRdb goes unchecked. Germline CDR1 reads SGHTA; CDR2 reads FQGTGA. The CDR3 is 16 amino acids.

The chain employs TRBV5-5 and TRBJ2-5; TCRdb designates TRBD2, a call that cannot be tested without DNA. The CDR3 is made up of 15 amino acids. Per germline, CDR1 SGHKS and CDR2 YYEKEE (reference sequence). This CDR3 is CASSSPGELIETQYF.

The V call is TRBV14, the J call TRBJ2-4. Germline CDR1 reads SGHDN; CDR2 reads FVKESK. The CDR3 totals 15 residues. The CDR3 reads CASSSRWSGRNIQYF.

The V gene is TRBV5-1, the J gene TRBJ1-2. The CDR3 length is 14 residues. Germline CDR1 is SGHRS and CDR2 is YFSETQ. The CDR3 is CASSWGLGNYGYTF.

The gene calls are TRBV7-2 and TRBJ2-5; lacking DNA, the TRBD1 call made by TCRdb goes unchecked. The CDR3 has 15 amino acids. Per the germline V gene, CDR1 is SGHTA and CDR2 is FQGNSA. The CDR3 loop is CASRPGTALQETQYF.

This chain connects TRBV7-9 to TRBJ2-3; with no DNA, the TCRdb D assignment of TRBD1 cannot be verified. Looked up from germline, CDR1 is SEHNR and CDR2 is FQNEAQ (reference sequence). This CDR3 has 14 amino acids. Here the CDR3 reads CASSPTVGADTQYF.

This chain's CDR3 is CASSYGTTGELFF. V and J are TRBV5-1 and TRBJ2-2. The germline V gene has CDR1 SGHRS and CDR2 YFSETQ. The CDR3 loop spans 13 amino acids.

The CDR3: CASSLSPDYEQYF. The V and J genes are TRBV28 and TRBJ2-7; no DNA is available, so the TRBD1 call from TCRdb remains unchecked. This CDR3 region has 13 residues. The germline V gene has CDR1 MDHEN and CDR2 SYDVKM.

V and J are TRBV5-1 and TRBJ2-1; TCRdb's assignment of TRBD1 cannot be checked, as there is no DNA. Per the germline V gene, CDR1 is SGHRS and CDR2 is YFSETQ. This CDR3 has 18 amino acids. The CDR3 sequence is CASSPRSGRGGKFDEQFF.

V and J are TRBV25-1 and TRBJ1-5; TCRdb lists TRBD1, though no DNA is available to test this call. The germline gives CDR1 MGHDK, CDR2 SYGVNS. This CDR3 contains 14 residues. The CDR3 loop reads CASSQAGDGQPQHF.

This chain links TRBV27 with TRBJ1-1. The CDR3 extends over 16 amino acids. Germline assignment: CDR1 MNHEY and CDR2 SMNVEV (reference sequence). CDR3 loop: CASSLGLGKMNTEAFF.

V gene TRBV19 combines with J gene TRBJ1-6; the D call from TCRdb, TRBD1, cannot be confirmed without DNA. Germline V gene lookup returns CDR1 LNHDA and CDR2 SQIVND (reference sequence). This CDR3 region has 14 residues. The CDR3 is CATGRGLNDSPLHF.

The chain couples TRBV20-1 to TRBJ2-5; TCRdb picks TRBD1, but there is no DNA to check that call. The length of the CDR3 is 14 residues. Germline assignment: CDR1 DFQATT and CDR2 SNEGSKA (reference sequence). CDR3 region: CSASPDRIQETQYF.